The sequence of this T cell receptor beta chain was determined in a study of CD8 T cells in ankylosing spondylitis. Study-level findings and limits: Peripheral blood held disease-linked clones only at relatively low frequency, and these were CD8+. A TCR beta motif of seven or eight highly homologous variants appeared characteristic of ankylosing spondylitis blood. Matched ankylosing spondylitis synovial fluid reportedly showed significant enrichment of disease-linked clones. Past studies reported some motif variants in reactive arthritis synovial fluid and blood.

Germline V gene sequence: CDR1 SGHAT, CDR2 FQNNGV. The CDR3 runs to 14 residues. V was pared by 6 bases and J by 5 bases, with 16 bases between. With respect to this clonotype: Its cognate antigen is unknown.

TCRdb re-called the 5' RACE reads through MiXCR, storing one row per CDR3 protein. The repertoire consists of about 100,000 distinct CDR3 sequences, with 20% to 30% occurring once and the leading ten covering around an eighth. Sequencing used synovial fluid, either unsorted or a sorted T cell fraction (not recorded which). This sequence originates from a male donor with ankylosing spondylitis. This rearrangement joins TRBV11-2 to TRBJ2-5; D tentatively reads TRBD1 or TRBD2 (5 bases each). The CDR3 region is CASRHRGVGETQYF. The CDR3 coding sequence is TGTGCCAGCAGACACCGAGGGGTCGGGGAGACCCAGTACTTC.